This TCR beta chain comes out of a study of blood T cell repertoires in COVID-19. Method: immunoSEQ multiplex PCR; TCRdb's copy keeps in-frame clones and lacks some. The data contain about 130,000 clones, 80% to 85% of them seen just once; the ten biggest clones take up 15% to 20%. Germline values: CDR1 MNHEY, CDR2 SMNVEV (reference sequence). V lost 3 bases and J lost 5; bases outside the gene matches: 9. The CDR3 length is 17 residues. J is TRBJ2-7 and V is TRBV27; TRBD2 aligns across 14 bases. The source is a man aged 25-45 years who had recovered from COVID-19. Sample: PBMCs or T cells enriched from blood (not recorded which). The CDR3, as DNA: TGTGCCAGCAGTTTTAGAGGGACTAGCGGGAGAGTGGACGAGCAGTACTTC. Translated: CASSFRGTSGRVDEQYF.